This is a list of T cell receptor beta chains from one sample in a study of cytomegalovirus exposure and HLA in healthy donors. TCRdb's copy holds only in-frame clones and misses some; the assay was immunoSEQ multiplex PCR. The table has roughly 170,000 clones, approximately 86% seen once. Sequenced sample: PBMCs. These receptors were taken from a male donor in good health and CMV-seronegative. Each CDR3 is given with its conserved first and last residue. D genes are given only for firm matches. Some rows have no size entry. The others give once, few or many, or a class for an expanded clone.

.,.,TRBV9,TRBJ2-2,CASSVGPTGTTTGELFF,TGTGCCAGCAGCGTAGGCCCGACTGGTACGACGACCGGGGAGCTGTTTTTT
.,once,TRBV18,TRBJ1-4,CASSLREGTNEKLFF,TGTGCCAGCTCACTCCGGGAGGGGACTAATGAAAAACTGTTTTTT
TRBD1,.,TRBV4-1,TRBJ1-2,CASSPQTGPGGYTF,TGCGCCAGCAGCCCCCAGACAGGGCCGGGCGGCTACACCTTC
.,.,TRBV19,TRBJ2-7,CASSGYGSSYEQYF,TGTGCCAGTAGTGGGTACGGGTCCTCCTACGAGCAGTACTTC
.,.,TRBV10-1,TRBJ2-1,CASSLSGTKNANEQFF,TGCGCCAGCAGCCTTTCCGGGACAAAAAACGCCAATGAGCAGTTCTTC
TRBD2,.,TRBV14,TRBJ2-5,CASSQIMVLRASGLQETQYF,TGTGCCAGCAGCCAGATAATGGTATTGAGGGCTAGCGGACTCCAAGAGACCCAGTACTTC
.,.,TRBV5-4,TRBJ2-2,CASSRAINTGELFF,TGTGCCAGCAGCCGAGCCATTAACACCGGGGAGCTGTTTTTT
TRBD1,once,TRBV29-1,TRBJ2-7,CSATDRGNEQYF,TGCAGCGCCACGGACAGGGGGAACGAGCAGTACTTC
TRBD2,medium-sized,TRBV4-2,TRBJ2-3,CASSTHSGGGADTQYF,TGTGCCAGCAGCACCCATAGCGGGGGTGGGGCAGATACGCAGTATTTT
.,once,TRBV2,TRBJ1-3,CASMRQGMAGNTIYF,TGTGCCAGCATGAGGCAGGGAATGGCTGGAAACACCATATATTTT
.,.,TRBV7-2,TRBJ2-2,CASSLQGLKNTGELFF,TGTGCCAGCAGCTTACAGGGGTTGAAGAACACCGGGGAGCTGTTTTTT